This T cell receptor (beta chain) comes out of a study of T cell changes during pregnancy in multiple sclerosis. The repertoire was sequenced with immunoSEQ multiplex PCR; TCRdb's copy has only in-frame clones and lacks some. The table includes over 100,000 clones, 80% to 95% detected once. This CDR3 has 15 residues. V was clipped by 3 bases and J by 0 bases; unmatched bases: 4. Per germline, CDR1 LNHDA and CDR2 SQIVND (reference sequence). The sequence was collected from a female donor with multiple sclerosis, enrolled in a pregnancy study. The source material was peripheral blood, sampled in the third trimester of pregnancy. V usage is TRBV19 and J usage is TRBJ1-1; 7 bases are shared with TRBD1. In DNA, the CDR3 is TGTGCCAGTAGTATTACGGGGACAGTGAACACTGAAGCTTTCTTT. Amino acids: CASSITGTVNTEAFF.